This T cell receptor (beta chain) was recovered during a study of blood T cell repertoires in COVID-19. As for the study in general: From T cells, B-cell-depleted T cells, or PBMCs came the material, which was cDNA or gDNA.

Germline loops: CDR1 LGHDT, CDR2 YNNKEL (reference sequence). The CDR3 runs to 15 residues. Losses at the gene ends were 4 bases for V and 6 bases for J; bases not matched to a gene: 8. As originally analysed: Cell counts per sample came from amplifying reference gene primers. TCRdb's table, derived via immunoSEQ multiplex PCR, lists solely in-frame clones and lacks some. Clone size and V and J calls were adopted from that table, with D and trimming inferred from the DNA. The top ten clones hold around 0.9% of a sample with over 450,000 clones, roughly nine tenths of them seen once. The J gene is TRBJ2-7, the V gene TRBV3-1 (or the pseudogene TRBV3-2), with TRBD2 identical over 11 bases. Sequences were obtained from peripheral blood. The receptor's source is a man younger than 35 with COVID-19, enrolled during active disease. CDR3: CASSLTSGGRPEQYF. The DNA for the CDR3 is TGTGCCAGCAGCCTAACTAGCGGGGGACGTCCCGAGCAGTACTTC.